This section outlines one TCR beta chain sequence together with its context. This clone was counted between two and nine times. There is no known antigen for this receptor. It has no much larger one-base neighbor in the sample; base qualities were not kept. The immunoSEQ Assay, a bias-controlled multiplex PCR, was used to amplify TCRbeta CDR3 regions from genomic DNA. The source study handled its data this way. The number of nucleated cells in each sample was estimated from the amplification of reference gene primers within the assay. To quantify the absolute abundance of each unique TCRbeta CDR3 rearrangement, sequence reads were collapsed and filtered. Productive Simpson clonality was computed per sample as the square root of Simpson's diversity index over productive rearrangements. TCRdb took this table from immuneACCESS and kept in-frame rearrangements with V and J called. Such tables lack part of the clones; where checked against another copy, unresolved V genes explain under half of the gap, and the rest is unexplained. V and J calls and clone size follow that table, whereas D and trimming were derived from the DNA. For this sample the table gives about 220,000 clones, of which approximately 86% were detected only once. The ten most abundant clones make up about 3.8% of the sample.

Whole blood was collected in K2EDTA tubes by collaborating institutions according to the institutions' own protocols. For TCRbeta analysis, collaborator samples were shipped as frozen whole blood, as isolated PBMCs, or as DNA extracted from either sample type. This sample was taken from a study of blood T cell repertoires in COVID-19 (dated by TCRdb to the early 2020s). About the study as a whole: Collaborator samples came from the United States, Italy and Spain and covered acute and convalescent phases of COVID-19. The prospective study material was composed of cDNA or gDNA derived from T cells, B-cell-depleted T cells, or PBMCs. The dataset comprised deeply sampled blood TCRbeta repertoires from subjects exposed to, actively infected with, or recovered from COVID-19. The repertoires were released in a freely available public database meant as a resource for research on the immune response to SARS-CoV-2. The samples were drawn from two sources: the first 160 participants of the ongoing ImmuneRACE study, and 950 to 1,500 subjects contributed by 6 global collaborators. Nearly every sample came with metadata listing a de-identified subject ID, COVID-19 status, age in years and sex. Where HLA class I and class II types were available, the types were taken from metadata supplied by the sample provider, not from assay-based typing.

What the research found in general, with its limitations: How much clinical and demographic metadata was included differed by source and by participant, and the metadata was provided uncurated.

V was cut back by 8 bases and J by 0 bases, leaving a gap of 7 bases between them. The germline V gene (reference sequence) supplies CDR1 LNHDA and CDR2 SQIVND. From the cysteine through the phenylalanine, the CDR3 covers 12 amino acids. The CDR3 DNA has 36 bases and is translated from base 1. The sequenced material came from peripheral blood. The receptor chain draws on TRBV19 and TRBJ1-1; no D gene call is confident. The sequence derives from a woman older than 75 with acute or convalescent COVID-19. Here the CDR3 is given as CASGGLNTEAFF. The base sequence is TGTGCCAGTGGAGGGTTGAACACTGAAGCTTTCTTT.